This T cell receptor (beta chain) was profiled in a study of a mutant IDH1 vaccine in newly diagnosed glioma. Overall study context: Radiotherapy alone preceded vaccination by 4-6 weeks; alternatively, vaccination started with temozolomide cycles. Beforehand, treatment had been radiotherapy, temozolomide, or both; the majority received both.

Generated by immunoSEQ multiplex PCR, the TCRdb table keeps only in-frame clones and is missing some. The table shows some 25,000 clones, with around 77% occurring only once. After removal of 4 bases from V and 0 bases from J, the junction contained 5 bases not matched to a gene. Germline assignment: CDR1 SQVTM and CDR2 ANQGSEA. This CDR3 spans 14 amino acids. Concerning this clone: What it recognizes is unknown.

Time point of the sample: week 11, during vaccination. Doses comprised 300 ug of mutant IDH1 20-mer peptide each, plus topical imiquimod. In every donor, the tumor was a new WHO grade 3 or 4 IDH1-mutant, ATRX-lost astrocytoma. The source of this sequence is a woman younger than 30 with glioma. The sample in question was PBMCs, obtained from a glioma patient whose treatment included an IDH1 peptide vaccine. The V call is TRBV29-1, the J call TRBJ1-2; TRBD1 agrees at 7 bases. For the CDR3, the DNA is TGCAGCGTTGGAGACAGGGTGGCTAACTATGGCTACACCTTC. Translation gives CSVGDRVANYGYTF.